This T cell receptor beta chain stems from a study of T cell responses to AZD1222 COVID-19 vaccine. Study findings and constraints: Spike-specific TCR depth and breadth grew after two AZD1222 doses. Spike-spanning, vaccine-associated CD4 TCRs were dominant at 160-218 and 743-854. Only after the peak T cell response were repertoires sampled.

Germline CDR1 reads SQVTM; CDR2 reads ANQGSEA. This CDR3 has 14 residues. Trimming shortened V by 7 bases and J by 1 base, and 13 bases separated the two germline ends. Second doses that came at about 4 or about 12 weeks were put together. Repertoires were generated with immunoSEQ multiplex PCR, while TCRdb's copy carries only in-frame clones and drops some. The data show 100,000 or so clones, about 85% seen once. For this clone: Its antigen is as yet unknown.

This chain links TRBV29-1 with TRBJ2-2; D is perhaps TRBD1 or TRBD2 (5 bases each). The sample was peripheral blood, taken 28 days after the second AZD1222 dose. The receptor's source is an adult who received the AZD1222 COVID-19 vaccine. Written as DNA, the CDR3 is TGCAGCGGCCCGGGACCGAGGAACACCGGGGAGCTGTTTTTT. Translation gives CSGPGPRNTGELFF.